One sample yielded the 13 T cell receptor beta chains listed below, sequenced in a study of T cell responses to AZD1222 COVID-19 vaccine. The repertoire was sequenced with immunoSEQ multiplex PCR; TCRdb's copy has only in-frame clones and lacks some. This table has approximately 150,000 clones, about 91% appearing once. The sequencing here drew on peripheral blood, taken on day 0 of AZD1222 vaccination. The receptor set was obtained from an adult in good health.

This clone occurred once. The V call is TRBV28, the J call TRBJ1-1; D is possibly TRBD1 (6 bases). Deletions cut 2 bases from V and 4 bases from J, with 17 bases between. Per germline, CDR1 MDHEN and CDR2 SYDVKM. This CDR3 has 16 residues. The CDR3 DNA is TGTGCCAGCAGTTTAGGGGGTCGTGGGGGGCCCACTGAAGCTTTCTTT. This translates into CASSLGGRGGPTEAFF.

The chain couples TRBV6-5 to TRBJ1-6; D is possibly TRBD1 (6 bases). There are 15 residues in the CDR3. V was cut by 4 bases and J by 6 bases, with 13 bases left in between. Germline V gives CDR1 MNHEY, CDR2 SVGAGI. The CDR3, as DNA: TGTGCCAGCAGTTCCACAGGGCACGGTAATTCACCCCTCCACTTT. This codes for CASSSTGHGNSPLHF.

J is TRBJ1-2 and V is TRBV19, with 8 bases aligning to TRBD1. Per germline, CDR1 LNHDA and CDR2 SQIVND (reference sequence). The CDR3 runs 16 residues. Germline trimming cut 7 bases from V and 0 bases from J; bases unmatched to any gene: 10. The CDR3 DNA follows: TGTGCCAGTAACCCGGACAGGGCCCAAGCTAACTATGGCTACACCTTC. Its translation: CASNPDRAQANYGYTF.

Only a few counts were recorded for this clone. The chain recombines TRBV6-5 with TRBJ1-5; no reliable D call. This CDR3 region has 13 residues. Looked up from germline, CDR1 is MNHEY and CDR2 is SVGAGI. The ends were cut back, 6 bases at V and 3 bases at J, with 9 bases in the middle. CDR3 sequence reads: CASSQEINQPQHF. The CDR3 bases are TGTGCCAGCAGCCAAGAGATCAATCAGCCCCAGCATTTT.

This chain joins TRBV7-9 and TRBJ1-5; TRBD1 matches 7 bases. V was clipped by 8 bases and J by 6 bases; unmatched bases: 7. CDR3 size: 13 residues. Germline V lookup: CDR1 SEHNR, CDR2 FQNEAQ (reference sequence). The CDR3 nucleotides read TGTGCCAGCGCAACAGGGGTAAGTCAGCCCCAGCATTTT. Encoded protein: CASATGVSQPQHF.

In its sample, this clone was seen once. The chain has TRBV27 and TRBJ1-6; D is uncertain. Germline V gene sequence: CDR1 MNHEY, CDR2 SMNVEV (reference sequence). This CDR3 is built from 12 residues. V lost 10 bases and J lost 4, with 8 bases in between. CDR3 nucleotides: TGTGCCACCTCCGAGTATAATTCACCCCTCCACTTT. Amino acids: CATSEYNSPLHF.

This clone was observed once. Additional DNA sequences in this sample encode the identical CDR3. This chain connects TRBV19 to TRBJ1-3, with 7 bases matching TRBD1. Germline assignment: CDR1 LNHDA and CDR2 SQIVND (reference sequence). The CDR3 loop spans 15 amino acids. With V trimmed by 4 bases and J by 0 bases, 3 bases remained unmatched. This CDR3 is CASSRDSLSGNTIYF. The DNA for the CDR3 is TGTGCCAGTAGTAGGGACAGCCTCTCTGGAAACACCATATATTTT.

This chain joins TRBV28 and TRBJ2-2; TRBD1 agrees at 8 bases. Looked up from germline, CDR1 is MDHEN and CDR2 is SYDVKM. The CDR3 runs 14 residues. J was trimmed by 4 bases and V by 5 bases; bases with no gene match: 3. The CDR3, as DNA: TGTGCCAGCAGTAGAACAGGGGGCACCGGGGAGCTGTTTTTT. Translation gives CASSRTGGTGELFF.

The V call is TRBV5-6, the J call TRBJ2-6; D is perhaps TRBD1 or TRBD2 (5 bases each). V lost 7 bases and J 0 bases, leaving 14 bases between the germline ends. Germline V gene sequence: CDR1 SGHDT, CDR2 YYEEEE. The CDR3 runs 16 residues. The DNA of the CDR3 is TGTGCCAGCCAAGGAGAGGGGACCTCTGGGGCCAACGTCCTGACTTTC. Encoded protein: CASQGEGTSGANVLTF. Filled out from reference TRBV5-6 and TRBJ2-6, the complete variable domain reads DAGVTQSPTHLIKTRGQQVTLRCSPKSGHDTVSWYQQALGQGPQFIFQYYEEEERQRGNFPDRFSGHQFPNYSSELNVNALLLGDSALYLCASQGEGTSGANVLTFGAGSRLTVL.

This chain links TRBV3-1 (or the pseudogene TRBV3-2) with TRBJ1-5; TRBD1 might be the D (5 bases). V shed 1 base and J shed 2 bases, with 9 bases lying between them. Germline-derived CDR1 and CDR2 are LGHDT and YNNKEL (reference sequence). CDR3 length equals 15 residues. The DNA for the CDR3 is TGTGCCAGCAGCCAAGGACCCAGGGGCAATCAGCCCCAGCATTTT. It encodes CASSQGPRGNQPQHF.

J is TRBJ2-7 and V is TRBV28, with D tentatively TRBD1 (5 bases). This CDR3 comprises 13 residues. Germline CDR1 reads MDHEN; CDR2 reads SYDVKM. V gave up 9 bases and J gave up 2 bases, with 14 bases separating them. The CDR3 reads CASQVQVTYEQYF. Here the CDR3 DNA reads TGTGCCAGTCAAGTACAGGTTACCTACGAGCAGTACTTC.

The gene calls are TRBV7-3 and TRBJ2-3, with D maybe TRBD2 (5 bases). Germline CDR1 and CDR2: SGHTA and FQGTGA. This CDR3 has 15 residues. V gave up 1 base and J gave up 6 bases, with 14 bases separating them. The CDR3 here is CASSLNPAGDDTQYF. The DNA of the CDR3 is TGTGCCAGCAGCTTAAACCCGGCGGGTGACGATACGCAGTATTTT.

The chain carries TRBV30 and TRBJ1-2; TRBD1 aligns across 8 bases. CDR1 and CDR2 (germline): GTSNPN, SVGIG (reference sequence). Trimming took 3 bases from V and 4 from J; bases not matched to a gene: 1. The CDR3 contains 12 residues. This chain's CDR3 is CAWSGQGYGYTF. The CDR3 bases are TGTGCCTGGAGCGGACAGGGCTATGGCTACACCTTC.